There are many counts of the clone carrying this T cell receptor beta chain. Unique molecular identifiers were included in an RNA-based 3' RACE TCR library. TCRdb redid the calling of the 3' RACE reads with MiXCR, one entry per CDR3 protein. The sample lists 40,000 or so distinct CDR3 sequences; more than 6.5% were seen once. The data belong to a study of HIV-infected children after antiretroviral therapy interruption. Study background: For the interruption arm, samples span week 0 through about 3 years after study end. Weeks 0, 48 and 150 were sampled under continuous treatment.

The CDR3 length is 14 residues. V lost 3 bases to trimming and J lost 2 bases, with 11 bases between them. Germline V gene lookup returns CDR1 SGHKS and CDR2 YYEKEE (reference sequence). Treatment indicated: PENTA 11 planned treatment interruption arm or continuous ART arm. Only samples with at least 5 million viable PBMCs qualified. Naive CD4+ CD45RA+ CD45RO- T cells were FACS-sorted from thawed PBMCs. The sample in question was CD45RA+ CD4+ T cells from PBMCs, pooled from several time points, obtained from a donor given antiretroviral therapy, either interrupted or continuous. Noted subset: naive CD4+ CD45RA+ CD45RO- T cells. The receptor comes from a pool of human donors with HIV. The V gene is TRBV5-5, the J gene TRBJ1-1; no definite D call. CDR3 protein: CASSSQILNTEAFF. CDR3 nucleotides: TGTGCCAGCAGCTCGCAAATTCTAAACACTGAAGCTTTCTTT.